This TCR beta chain emerged from a study of blood T cell repertoires in COVID-19. Across the whole study: The samples span acute and convalescent COVID-19 from the United States, Italy and Spain. The cDNA or gDNA used as material had been derived from T cells, B-cell-depleted T cells, or PBMCs.

Assay: immunoSEQ multiplex PCR; the TCRdb copy retains only in-frame clones and omits some. Seen here are about 70,000 clones, 80% to 90% observed once, and the top ten hold more than 2.5%. CDR3 length: 15 amino acids. The germline gives CDR1 MNHEY, CDR2 SVGAGI. Trimming shortened V by 0 bases and J by 8 bases, and 16 bases separated the two germline ends. V and J are TRBV6-5 and TRBJ1-2; D perhaps matches TRBD1 (6 bases). The specimen was peripheral blood. This receptor was obtained from a man over 45 with acute or convalescent COVID-19. This CDR3 is CASSYSTSGVRGYTF. CDR3 coding DNA: TGTGCCAGCAGTTACTCGACGTCAGGGGTTCGCGGCTACACCTTC.